What follows are 22 T cell receptor beta chains derived from one specimen sequenced in a study of T cells in Graves' hyperthyroidism and ophthalmopathy. TCR beta CDR3 regions were amplified from RNA transcripts. The study used the HTBI primer set for a first-round RT-PCR of the TCR CDR3. One entry per CDR3 protein results from TCRdb running MiXCR on the multiplex PCR reads. The top ten clones hold around 12% of a sample with around 600,000 distinct CDR3 sequences, roughly 15% of them seen once. Sequencing was done on a sample of blood. The receptors derive from a woman between 45 and 60 years old with Graves' ophthalmopathy.

This clonotype was seen at least ten times. The J gene is TRBJ2-7, the V gene TRBV20-1; unclear D gene. Germline V gene sequence: CDR1 DFQATT, CDR2 SNEGSKA (reference sequence). Deletions cut 5 bases from V and 3 bases from J, with 20 bases between. The CDR3 spans 15 residues. CDR3 sequence reads: CSAHPIGLIGYEQYF. The CDR3 DNA sequence: TGCAGTGCTCACCCGATAGGGCTTATCGGCTACGAGCAGTACTTC.

This clonotype was counted between two and nine times. This sequence may be a read error, since a much larger clone differs from it by one base. The genes are TRBV20-1 and TRBJ2-1; tentative D call: TRBD1 (6 bases). The V gene's germline CDR1 is DFQATT and CDR2 SNEGSKA (reference sequence). This CDR3 is built from 12 residues. The CDR3: CSGDRWDNEQLF. The DNA for the CDR3 is TGCAGCGGCGACAGGTGGGACAATGAGCAGCTCTTC.

In its sample, this clonotype was seen a few times. The rearrangement joins TRBV29-1 to TRBJ1-1, with D possibly being TRBD1 (5 bases). V lost 1 base to trimming and J lost 4 bases, with 10 bases between them. Germline V gene sequence: CDR1 SQVTM, CDR2 ANQGSEA. The CDR3 loop spans 13 amino acids. Written as DNA, the CDR3 is TGCAGCGTTGAAGGCCAGGGTACCACTGAAGCTTTCTTT. It codes for CSVEGQGTTEAFF.

The chain uses TRBV7-9 and TRBJ2-1; no firm D call. The V and J ends lost 2 bases and 2 bases respectively, with 10 bases between them. The length of the CDR3 is 15 residues. Germline CDR1 is SEHNR and CDR2 is FQNEAQ (reference sequence). The CDR3: CASSLIAVTYNEQFF. For the CDR3, the DNA is TGTGCCAGCAGCTTAATAGCTGTGACCTACAATGAGCAGTTCTTC.

This clonotype was seen repeatedly, ten times or more. The V gene is TRBV2, the J gene TRBJ1-2; perhaps TRBD1 as D (5 bases). Germline CDR1 is SNHLY and CDR2 is FYNNEI. The V end was cut by 8 bases, the J end by 5 bases, with 18 bases between. This CDR3 has 14 residues. The CDR3 nucleotides are TGTGCCAGCGGTAGACAGCCGCAGGGATATGGCTACACCTTC. It yields the protein CASGRQPQGYGYTF.

This clonotype was picked up many times. This chain uses TRBV20-1 with TRBJ2-5; the D is unclear. V was cut by 5 bases and J by 0 bases, with 10 bases left in between. This CDR3 region has 13 residues. The germline gives CDR1 DFQATT, CDR2 SNEGSKA (reference sequence). The CDR3 DNA reads TGCAGTGCTTCCGCCACGTACCAAGAGACCCAGTACTTC. Residues: CSASATYQETQYF.

Many counts were recorded for this clonotype. This chain uses TRBV3-1 with TRBJ1-5; D is unresolved. V was clipped by 2 bases and J by 3 bases, with 2 bases between them. Germline CDR1 reads LGHDT; CDR2 reads YNNKEL (reference sequence). The CDR3 has 12 residues. As DNA, the CDR3 is TGTGCCAGCAGCCAATCCAATCAGCCCCAGCATTTT. Protein: CASSQSNQPQHF.

The chain has TRBV12-3 or TRBV12-4 and TRBJ2-3; D unresolved. With the DNA end fitting TRBJ1-5 better, the J assignment may be wrong. This CDR3 has 14 residues. The CDR3 region has the DNA TGTGCCAGCAGTTTGGCAAGCGGCACAGATACGCAGCATTTT. Protein: CASSLASGTDTQHF.

This clonotype was seen more than once but under ten times. The V gene is TRBV19, the J gene TRBJ2-7; D is possibly TRBD1 (7 bases). Trimming took 5 bases from V and 3 from J, leaving 20 bases between them. This CDR3 has 16 residues. Germline assignment: CDR1 LNHDA and CDR2 SQIVND (reference sequence). CDR3 sequence: CASSALNRGGLYEQYF. The CDR3 DNA follows: TGTGCCAGTAGTGCACTGAACAGGGGAGGCCTCTACGAGCAGTACTTC.

This rearrangement joins TRBV28 to TRBJ2-4, with D unclear. Germline CDR1 MDHEN, CDR2 SYDVKM. V lost 4 bases to trimming and J lost 0 bases, with 13 bases between them. The CDR3 covers 16 residues. In DNA form, the CDR3 reads TGTGCCAGCAGTTCTCCCCAGAAAGTAGCCAAAAACATTCAGTACTTC. This encodes CASSSPQKVAKNIQYF.

The CDR3: CASPPTGDQETQYF. For the CDR3, the DNA is TGTGCCAGCCCCCCTACGGGAGACCAAGAGACCCAGTACTTC. The V gene is TRBV11-3, the J gene TRBJ2-5, with a possible D match to TRBD2 (6 bases). Germline CDR1 is SGHNT and CDR2 is YENEEA. The CDR3 has 14 amino acids. Trimming stripped 8 bases from V and 0 bases from J, with 13 bases between.

Many counts were recorded for this clonotype. The chain employs TRBV24-1 and TRBJ2-2, with 10 bases lining up with TRBD2. The CDR3 covers 20 residues. V was clipped by 0 bases and J by 1 base; unmatched bases: 10. CDR1 and CDR2 from the germline V gene are KGHDR and SFDVKD. CDR3 DNA: TGTGCCACCAGTGATTTGCCTCCTCTAGCGGGAGACCTGAACACCGGGGAGCTGTTTTTT. Encoded protein: CATSDLPPLAGDLNTGELFF.

This clonotype was observed at least ten times. The chain couples TRBV29-1 to TRBJ1-1; D ambiguous. This CDR3 has 14 amino acids. CDR1 is SQVTM and CDR2 is ANQGSEA in the germline V gene. Trimming removed 4 bases from V and 1 base from J, with 13 bases in between. In DNA form, the CDR3 reads TGCAGCGTTGTCCAAAAAGTCGGGAACACTGAAGCTTTCTTT. Protein: CSVVQKVGNTEAFF.

This clonotype was picked up many times. The V and J genes are TRBV27 and TRBJ2-2; D might be TRBD1 or TRBD2, each matching 6 bases. The germline CDR1 and CDR2 sequences are MNHEY and SMNVEV (reference sequence). Trimming pared 5 bases from V and 0 bases from J, leaving 16 bases between. The CDR3 spans 17 residues. CDR3 amino acids: CASSLWGDTSNTGELFF. The CDR3 nucleotides are TGTGCCAGCAGTCTCTGGGGGGACACCTCGAACACCGGGGAGCTGTTTTTT.

J is TRBJ1-4 and V is TRBV27, with D unclear. Trimming took off 4 bases at V and 4 bases at J, with 7 bases between the two ends. The length of the CDR3 is 13 residues. Germline V lookup: CDR1 MNHEY, CDR2 SMNVEV (reference sequence). The CDR3 DNA sequence: TGTGCCAGCAGTTCCCGGGGTAATGAAAAACTGTTTTTT. Amino acids: CASSSRGNEKLFF.

As concerns this clonotype: A much larger clone is a single base away; this may be a read error. The genes are TRBV2 and TRBJ1-3, with TRBD1 as a possible D gene (6 bases). CDR3 size: 15 residues. The V gene's germline CDR1 is SNHLY and CDR2 FYNNEI. The CDR3 nucleotides are TGTGCCAGCATTGAACGCGGGGGCTTAGGAAACACCATATATTTT. Translating it yields CASIERGGLGNTIYF. The whole variable domain, remainder taken from reference TRBV2 and TRBJ1-3, is EPEVTQTPSHQVTQMGQEVILRCVPISNHLYFYWYRQILGQKVEFLVSFYNNEISEKSEIFDDQFSVERPDGSNFTLKIRSTKLEDSAMYFCASIERGGLGNTIYFGEGSWLTVV.

This clonotype was counted many times. V usage is TRBV7-2 and J usage is TRBJ2-7, with 8 bases aligning to TRBD2. The length of the CDR3 is 14 residues. The V gene's germline CDR1 is SGHTA and CDR2 FQGNSA. V lost 5 bases to trimming and J lost 3 bases; unmatched junction nucleotides: 6. CDR3 DNA: TGTGCCAGCAGCCCGGGACTAGAGAGCTACGAGCAGTACTTC. Translating gives CASSPGLESYEQYF.

This chain joins TRBV3-1 and TRBJ2-7, with 7 bases aligning to TRBD1. The CDR3 loop spans 14 amino acids. Germline trimming cut 1 base from V and 5 bases from J; bases unmatched to any gene: 5. Germline CDR1 LGHDT, CDR2 YNNKEL (reference sequence). CDR3 residues: CASSQGYRGNEQYF. In nucleotides, the CDR3 is TGTGCCAGCAGCCAAGGATACAGGGGCAACGAGCAGTACTTC.

The chain carries TRBV9 and TRBJ1-2; perhaps TRBD1 as D (6 bases). Germline V lookup: CDR1 SGDLS, CDR2 YYNGEE. This CDR3 contains 15 residues. V dropped 3 bases and J dropped 0 bases, with 12 bases sitting between them. CDR3 amino acids: CASSAGQNTNYGYTF. For the CDR3, the DNA is TGTGCCAGCAGCGCCGGACAGAATACTAACTATGGCTACACCTTC.

At least ten counts were recorded for this clonotype. The chain has TRBV5-1 and TRBJ2-7; 9 bases are shared with TRBD1. The V segment lost 2 bases and the J segment 4 bases; nucleotides outside the gene matches: 4. In germline, CDR1 is SGHRS, CDR2 YFSETQ. CDR3 length: 14 amino acids. This chain's CDR3 is CASSLMGQGYEQYF. The CDR3, as DNA: TGCGCCAGCAGCTTAATGGGACAGGGTTACGAGCAGTACTTC.

This clonotype was counted ten times or more. Here the CDR3 reads CASSQDAAWGNNEQFF. The DNA of the CDR3 is TGCGCCAGCAGCCAAGATGCGGCATGGGGCAACAATGAGCAGTTCTTC. The gene calls are TRBV4-3 and TRBJ2-1, with TRBD1 as a possible D gene (5 bases). CDR3 length: 16 residues. V dropped 0 bases and J dropped 5 bases, with 14 bases sitting between them. Germline CDR1 LGHNA, CDR2 YSLEER.

This clonotype was seen ten or more times. V usage is TRBV20-1 and J usage is TRBJ1-1; TRBD1 matches at 7 bases. This CDR3 contains 17 residues. Germline CDR1 DFQATT, CDR2 SNEGSKA (reference sequence). J lost 4 bases, V lost 0 bases, and 14 bases had no gene match. The CDR3, as DNA: TGCAGTGCTAGAGATTGGGCGACAGGGTTGCCGGGCACTGAAGCTTTCTTT. It is translated as CSARDWATGLPGTEAFF.